The entry below describes one TCR beta chain. Its antigen is not identified. The data originate from a study of shared clonotypes between healthy human individuals. The ends were cut back, 10 bases at V and 5 bases at J, with 21 bases in the middle. This CDR3 is 14 amino acids long. In germline, CDR1 is MNHEY, CDR2 SMNVEV (reference sequence). Study observations and caveats: How much donors shared clonotypes was expected to be affected by sequencing depth.

Several immunoSEQ plates held equal portions of the genomic DNA taken from each subset. Under the authors' procedure: Without quality scores, immunoSEQ junctional reads could not be filtered like full-length reads. Sequencing used immunoSEQ multiplex PCR; TCRdb keeps in-frame clones, though not all of them. V, J and clone size were drawn from that table, and D and trimming were deduced from the DNA. The sample shows hundreds of thousands of clones, about 82% of them seen only once. This rearrangement joins TRBV27 to TRBJ2-7, with D maybe TRBD1 (6 bases). The sequenced sample was PBMCs. The TCR originated in a woman aged 40 to 50 in good health. Some clones in this sample may be carry-over from other donors' samples. The CDR3 sequence is CATRAVQGRDEQYF. The CDR3 nucleotides read TGTGCCACCCGAGCAGTACAGGGTAGAGACGAGCAGTACTTC.